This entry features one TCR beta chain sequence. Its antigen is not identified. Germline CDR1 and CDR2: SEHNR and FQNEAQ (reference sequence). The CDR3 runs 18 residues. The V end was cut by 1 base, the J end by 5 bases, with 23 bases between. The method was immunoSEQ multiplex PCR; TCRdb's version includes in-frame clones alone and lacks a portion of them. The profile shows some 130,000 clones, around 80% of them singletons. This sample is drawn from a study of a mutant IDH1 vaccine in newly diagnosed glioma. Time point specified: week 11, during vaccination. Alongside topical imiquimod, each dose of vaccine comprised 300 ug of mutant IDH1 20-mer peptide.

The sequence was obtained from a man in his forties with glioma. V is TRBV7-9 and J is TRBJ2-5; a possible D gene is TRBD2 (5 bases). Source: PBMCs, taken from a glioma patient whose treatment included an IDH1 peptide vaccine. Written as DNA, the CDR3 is TGTGCCAGCAGCTTAGGGGCCGAGGAGAAGACTATCAGGGAGACCCAGTACTTC. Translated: CASSLGAEEKTIRETQYF. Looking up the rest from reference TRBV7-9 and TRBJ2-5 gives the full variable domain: DTGVSQNPRHKITKRGQNVTFRCDPISEHNRLYWYRQTLGQGPEFLTYFQNEAQLEKSRLLSDRFSAERPKGSFSTLEIQRTEQGDSAMYLCASSLGAEEKTIRETQYFGPGTRLLVL.